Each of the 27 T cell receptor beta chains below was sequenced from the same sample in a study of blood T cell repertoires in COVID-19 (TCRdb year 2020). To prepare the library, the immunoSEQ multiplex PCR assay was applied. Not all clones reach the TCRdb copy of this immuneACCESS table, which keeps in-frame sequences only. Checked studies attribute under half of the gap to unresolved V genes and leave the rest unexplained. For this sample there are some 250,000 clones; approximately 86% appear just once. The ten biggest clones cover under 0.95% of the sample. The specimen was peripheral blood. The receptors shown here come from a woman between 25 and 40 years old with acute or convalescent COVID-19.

CDR3 sequence: CAWYRGRSEAFF. Here the CDR3 DNA reads TGTGCCTGGTACAGGGGGCGGTCTGAAGCTTTCTTT. The chain couples TRBV30 to TRBJ1-1, with TRBD1 matching over 9 bases. The CDR3 consists of 12 residues. Trimming at V came to 5 bases and at J to 6 bases, leaving 4 bases not matched to a gene. The germline CDR1 and CDR2 sequences are GTSNPN and SVGIG (reference sequence). Using reference TRBV30 and TRBJ1-1 for the parts outside the CDR3, the full variable domain is SQTIHQWPATLVQPVGSPLSLECTVEGTSNPNLYWYRQAAGRGLQLLFYSVGIGQISSEVPQNLSASRPQDRQFILSSKKLLLSDSGFYLCAWYRGRSEAFFGQGTRLTVV.

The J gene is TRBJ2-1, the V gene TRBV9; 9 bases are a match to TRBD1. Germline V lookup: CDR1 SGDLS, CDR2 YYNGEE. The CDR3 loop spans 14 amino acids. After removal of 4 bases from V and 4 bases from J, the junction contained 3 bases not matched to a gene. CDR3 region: CASSRDRAYNEQFF. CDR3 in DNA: TGTGCCAGCAGCCGGGACAGGGCTTACAATGAGCAGTTCTTC.

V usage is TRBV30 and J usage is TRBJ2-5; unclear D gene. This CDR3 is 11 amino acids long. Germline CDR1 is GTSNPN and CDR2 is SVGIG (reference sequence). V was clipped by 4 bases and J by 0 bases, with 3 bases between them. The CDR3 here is CAWTDQETQYF. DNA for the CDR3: TGTGCCTGGACCGACCAAGAGACCCAGTACTTC.

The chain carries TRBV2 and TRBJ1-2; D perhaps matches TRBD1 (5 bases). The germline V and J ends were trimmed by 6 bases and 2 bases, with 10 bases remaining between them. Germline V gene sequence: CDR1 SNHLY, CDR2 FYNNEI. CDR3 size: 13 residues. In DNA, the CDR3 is TGTGCCAGCAGCCGCGACAGAAACTATGGCTACACCTTC. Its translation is CASSRDRNYGYTF.

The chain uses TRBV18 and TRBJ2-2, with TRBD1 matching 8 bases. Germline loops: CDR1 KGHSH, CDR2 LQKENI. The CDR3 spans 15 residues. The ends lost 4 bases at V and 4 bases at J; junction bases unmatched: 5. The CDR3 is CASSLRQGSTGELFF. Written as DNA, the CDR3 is TGTGCCAGCTCACTTAGACAGGGGAGCACCGGGGAGCTGTTTTTT.

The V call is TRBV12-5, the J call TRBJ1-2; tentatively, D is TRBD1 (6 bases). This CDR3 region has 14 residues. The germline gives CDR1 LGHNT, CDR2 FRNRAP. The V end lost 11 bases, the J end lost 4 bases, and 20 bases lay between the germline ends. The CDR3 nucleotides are TGTGCTTGTGTCGGAAGGGGGGGGGCCTATGGCTACACCTTC. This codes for CACVGRGGAYGYTF.

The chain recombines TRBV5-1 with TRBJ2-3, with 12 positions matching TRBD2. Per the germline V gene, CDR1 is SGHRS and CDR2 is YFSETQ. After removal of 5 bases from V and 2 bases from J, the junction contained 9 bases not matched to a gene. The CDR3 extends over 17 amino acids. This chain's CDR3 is CASRLAGGLGDTDTQYF. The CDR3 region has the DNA TGCGCCAGCAGACTAGCGGGAGGTTTGGGCGACACAGATACGCAGTATTTT.

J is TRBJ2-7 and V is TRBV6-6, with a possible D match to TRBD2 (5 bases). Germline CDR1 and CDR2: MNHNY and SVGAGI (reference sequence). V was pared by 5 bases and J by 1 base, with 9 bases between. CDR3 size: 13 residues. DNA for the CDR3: TGTGCCAGCAGTACCCCGGGATCCTACGAGCAGTACTTC. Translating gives CASSTPGSYEQYF.

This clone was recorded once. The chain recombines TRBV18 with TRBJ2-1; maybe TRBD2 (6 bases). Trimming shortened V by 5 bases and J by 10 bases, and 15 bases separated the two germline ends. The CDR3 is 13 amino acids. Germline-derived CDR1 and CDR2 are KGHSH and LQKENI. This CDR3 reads CASSEIAAAEQFF. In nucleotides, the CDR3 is TGTGCCAGCTCAGAAATAGCGGCCGCCGAGCAGTTCTTC.

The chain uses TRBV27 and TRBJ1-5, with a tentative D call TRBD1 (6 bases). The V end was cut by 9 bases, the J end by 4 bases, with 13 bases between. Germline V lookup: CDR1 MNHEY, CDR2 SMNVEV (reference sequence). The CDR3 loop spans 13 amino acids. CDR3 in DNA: TGTGCCAGTTCCAGGGGCCTTAATCAGCCCCAGCATTTT. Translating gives CASSRGLNQPQHF.

In DNA, the CDR3 is TGTGCCAGCAGCCAACCGGGACTAGCGGGAGAGGGGCTCGGGGAGCAGTACTTC. It yields the protein CASSQPGLAGEGLGEQYF. The chain has TRBV13 and TRBJ2-7; TRBD2 matches at 14 bases. Germline values: CDR1 PRHDT, CDR2 FYEKMQ (reference sequence). CDR3 size: 18 residues. V lost 5 bases and J lost 7; bases outside the gene matches: 16. The full variable domain, completed using reference TRBV13 and TRBJ2-7, is AAGVIQSPRHLIKEKRETATLKCYPIPRHDTVYWYQQGPGQDPQFLISFYEKMQSDKGSIPDRFSAQQFSDYHSELNMSSLELGDSALYFCASSQPGLAGEGLGEQYFGPGTRLTVT.

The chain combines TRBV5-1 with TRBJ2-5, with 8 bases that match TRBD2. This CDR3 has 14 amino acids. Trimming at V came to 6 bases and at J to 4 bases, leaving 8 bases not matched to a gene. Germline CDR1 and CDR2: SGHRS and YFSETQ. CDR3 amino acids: CASMMGTSRETQYF. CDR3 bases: TGCGCCAGCATGATGGGGACTAGTAGAGAGACCCAGTACTTC.

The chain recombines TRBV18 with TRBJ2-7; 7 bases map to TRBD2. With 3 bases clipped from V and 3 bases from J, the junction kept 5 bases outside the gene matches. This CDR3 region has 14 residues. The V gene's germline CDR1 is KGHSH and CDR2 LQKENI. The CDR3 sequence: CASSPGGGVYEQYF. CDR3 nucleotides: TGTGCCAGCTCACCTGGGGGAGGGGTCTACGAGCAGTACTTC.

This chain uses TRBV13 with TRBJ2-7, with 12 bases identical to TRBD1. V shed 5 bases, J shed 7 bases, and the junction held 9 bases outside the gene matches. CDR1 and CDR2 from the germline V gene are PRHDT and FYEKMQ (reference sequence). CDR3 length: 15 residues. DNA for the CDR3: TGTGCCAGCAGCCTATCCGGGACAGGGGGCGGGGAGCAGTACTTC. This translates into CASSLSGTGGGEQYF.

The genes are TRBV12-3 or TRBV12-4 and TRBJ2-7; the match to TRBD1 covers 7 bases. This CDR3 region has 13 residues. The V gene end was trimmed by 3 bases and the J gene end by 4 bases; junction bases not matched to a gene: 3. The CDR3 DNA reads TGTGCCAGCAGTTTGACAGGGAATTACGAGCAGTACTTC. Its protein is CASSLTGNYEQYF.

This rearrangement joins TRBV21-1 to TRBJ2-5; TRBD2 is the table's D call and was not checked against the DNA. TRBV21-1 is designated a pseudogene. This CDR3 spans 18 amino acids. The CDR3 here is CASSKNCRGADFEETQYF. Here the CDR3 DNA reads TGTGCCAGCAGCAAAAATTGTCGGGGGGCGGATTTCGAAGAGACCCAGTACTTC.

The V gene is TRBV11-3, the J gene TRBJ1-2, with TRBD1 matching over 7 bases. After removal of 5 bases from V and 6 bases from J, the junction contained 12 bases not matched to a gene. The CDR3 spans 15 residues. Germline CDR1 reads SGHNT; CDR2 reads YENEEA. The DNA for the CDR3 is TGTGCCAGCAGCCCAGTCTCGACAGGGCACCATGGCTACACCTTC. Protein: CASSPVSTGHHGYTF.

CDR3 sequence: CASSLAGEREDTQYF. For the CDR3, the DNA is TGCGCCAGCAGCTTGGCGGGAGAGAGGGAAGATACGCAGTATTTT. The genes are TRBV5-1 and TRBJ2-3; the D gene is possibly TRBD2 (6 bases). Germline lookup yields CDR1 SGHRS and CDR2 YFSETQ. CDR3 length equals 15 residues. V lost 0 bases and J lost 5, with 13 bases in between.

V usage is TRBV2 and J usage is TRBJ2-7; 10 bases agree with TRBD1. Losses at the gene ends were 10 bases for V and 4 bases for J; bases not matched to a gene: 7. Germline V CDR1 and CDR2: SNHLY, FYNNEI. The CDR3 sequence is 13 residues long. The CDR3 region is CAIWDRGTYEQYF. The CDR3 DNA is TGTGCCATCTGGGACAGGGGCACGTACGAGCAGTACTTC.

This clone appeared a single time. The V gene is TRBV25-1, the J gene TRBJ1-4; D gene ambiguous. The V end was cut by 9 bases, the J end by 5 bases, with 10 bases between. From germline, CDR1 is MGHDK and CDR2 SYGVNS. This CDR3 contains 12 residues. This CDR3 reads CASFDSNEKLFF. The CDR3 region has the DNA TGTGCCAGTTTTGACTCCAATGAAAAACTGTTTTTT. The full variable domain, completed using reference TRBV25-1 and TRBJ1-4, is EADIYQTPRYLVIGTGKKITLECSQTMGHDKMYWYQQDPGMELHLIHYSYGVNSTEKGDLSSESTVSRIRTEHFPLTLESARPSHTSQYLCASFDSNEKLFFGSGTQLSVL.

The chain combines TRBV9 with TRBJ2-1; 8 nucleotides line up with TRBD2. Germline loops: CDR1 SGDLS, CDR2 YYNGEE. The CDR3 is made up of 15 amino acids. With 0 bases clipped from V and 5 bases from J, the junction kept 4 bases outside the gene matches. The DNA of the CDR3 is TGTGCCAGCAGCGTAGTTAGCGGGAACCACAATGAGCAGTTCTTC. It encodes CASSVVSGNHNEQFF.

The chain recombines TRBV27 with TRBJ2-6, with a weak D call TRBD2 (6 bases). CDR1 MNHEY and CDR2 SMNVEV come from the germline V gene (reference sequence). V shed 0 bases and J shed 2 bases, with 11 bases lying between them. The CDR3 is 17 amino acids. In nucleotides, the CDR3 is TGTGCCAGCAGTTTATCGGAGGGCCGGCCTGGGGCCAACGTCCTGACTTTC. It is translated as CASSLSEGRPGANVLTF.

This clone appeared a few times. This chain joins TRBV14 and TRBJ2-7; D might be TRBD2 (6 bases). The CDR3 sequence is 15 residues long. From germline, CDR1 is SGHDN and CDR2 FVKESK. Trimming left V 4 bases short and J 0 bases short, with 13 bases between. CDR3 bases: TGTGCCAGCAGCCGTTTTAGCGGTAGCTCCTACGAGCAGTACTTC. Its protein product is CASSRFSGSSYEQYF. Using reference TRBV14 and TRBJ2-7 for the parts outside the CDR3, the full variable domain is EAGVTQFPSHSVIEKGQTVTLRCDPISGHDNLYWYRRVMGKEIKFLLHFVKESKQDESGMPNNRFLAERTGGTYSTLKVQPAELEDSGVYFCASSRFSGSSYEQYFGPGTRLTVT.

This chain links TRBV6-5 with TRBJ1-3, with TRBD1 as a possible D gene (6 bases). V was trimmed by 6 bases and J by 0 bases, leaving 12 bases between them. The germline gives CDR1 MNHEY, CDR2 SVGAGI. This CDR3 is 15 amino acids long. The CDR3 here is CASRPRDNSGNTIYF. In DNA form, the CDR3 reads TGTGCCAGCAGACCCCGGGACAACTCTGGAAACACCATATATTTT.

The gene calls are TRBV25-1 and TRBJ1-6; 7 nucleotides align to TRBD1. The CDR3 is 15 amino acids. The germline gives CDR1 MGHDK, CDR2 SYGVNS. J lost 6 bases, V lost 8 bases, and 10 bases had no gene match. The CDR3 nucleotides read TGTGCCAGCCGCCCCACCGGGACAGCTAATTCACCCCTCCACTTT. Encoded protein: CASRPTGTANSPLHF.

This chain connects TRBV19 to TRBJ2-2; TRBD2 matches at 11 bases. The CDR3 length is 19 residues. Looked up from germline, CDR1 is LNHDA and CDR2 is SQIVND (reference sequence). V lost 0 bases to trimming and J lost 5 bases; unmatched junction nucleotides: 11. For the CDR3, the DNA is TGTGCCAGTAGTATAGATCGAAGTAGCGGGAGGGCCGGGACCGGGGAGCTGTTTTTT. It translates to CASSIDRSSGRAGTGELFF.

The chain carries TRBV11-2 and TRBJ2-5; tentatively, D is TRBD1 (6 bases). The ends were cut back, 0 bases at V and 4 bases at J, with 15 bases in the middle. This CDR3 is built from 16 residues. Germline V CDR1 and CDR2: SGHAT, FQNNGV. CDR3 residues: CASSLDLVDRRETQYF. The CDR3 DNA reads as TGTGCCAGCAGCTTAGATCTGGTGGACAGAAGAGAGACCCAGTACTTC.